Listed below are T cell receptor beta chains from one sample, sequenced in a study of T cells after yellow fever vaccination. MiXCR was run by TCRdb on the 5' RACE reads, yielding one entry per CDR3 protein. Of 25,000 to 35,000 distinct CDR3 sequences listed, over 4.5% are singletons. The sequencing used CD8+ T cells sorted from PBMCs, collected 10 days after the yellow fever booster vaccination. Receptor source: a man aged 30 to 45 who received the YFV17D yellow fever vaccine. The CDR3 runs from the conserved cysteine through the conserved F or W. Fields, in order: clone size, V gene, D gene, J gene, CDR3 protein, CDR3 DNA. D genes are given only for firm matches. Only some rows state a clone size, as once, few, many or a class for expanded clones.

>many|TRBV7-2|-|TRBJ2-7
CASSGALEQYF
TGTGCCAGCAGCGGGGCCCTCGAGCAGTACTTC
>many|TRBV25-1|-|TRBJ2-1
CASSEPGANNEQFF
TGTGCCAGCAGTGAGCCGGGGGCGAACAATGAGCAGTTCTTC
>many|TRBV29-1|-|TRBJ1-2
CTFLGVDSGADNYGYTF
TGCACCTTTCTTGGCGTGGACAGTGGGGCTGATAACTATGGCTACACCTTC
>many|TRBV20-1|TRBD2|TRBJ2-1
CSATTQRLAGVFEQFF
TGCAGTGCTACTACCCAACGACTAGCGGGAGTCTTTGAGCAGTTCTTC
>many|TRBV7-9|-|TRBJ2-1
CASSLLQAGSKRNEQFF
TGTGCCAGCAGCTTACTCCAAGCAGGGAGTAAGCGGAATGAGCAGTTCTTC
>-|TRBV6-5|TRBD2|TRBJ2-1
CASSSRTSGPYNEQFF
TGTGCCAGCAGTTCCCGGACTAGCGGGCCCTACAATGAGCAGTTCTTC
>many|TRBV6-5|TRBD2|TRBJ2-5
CASSYSSSGRGQETQYF
TGTGCCAGCAGTTACTCTTCTAGCGGGAGAGGCCAAGAGACCCAGTACTTC
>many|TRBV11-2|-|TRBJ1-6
CASSLDLGRGSYNSPLHF
TGTGCCAGCAGCTTAGATCTTGGCCGGGGTTCCTATAATTCACCCCTCCACTTT
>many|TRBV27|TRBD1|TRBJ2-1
CASSLRQGYEQFF
TGTGCCAGCAGTCTAAGACAGGGTTATGAGCAGTTCTTC
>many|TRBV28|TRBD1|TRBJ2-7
CASSLEGARAEQYF
TGTGCCAGCAGTTTAGAGGGGGCGCGGGCCGAGCAGTACTTC
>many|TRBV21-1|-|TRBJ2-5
CASSKVGLAGEGETQYF
TGTGCCAGCAGCAAAGTGGGCCTAGCGGGAGAAGGGGAGACCCAGTACTTC
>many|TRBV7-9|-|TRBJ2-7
CASDRGGDLSWDYEQYF
TGTGCCAGCGACCGGGGCGGGGACCTCTCCTGGGACTACGAGCAGTACTTC
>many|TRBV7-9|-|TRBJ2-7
CASSLAGRSYEQYF
TGTGCCAGCAGCTTAGCAGGGCGATCCTACGAGCAGTACTTC
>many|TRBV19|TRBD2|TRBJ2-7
CASSIVAGAYEQYF
TGTGCCAGTAGTATTGTTGCGGGGGCCTACGAGCAGTACTTC
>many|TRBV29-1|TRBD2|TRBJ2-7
CSVTGTSGSYEQYF
TGCAGCGTTACCGGGACTAGCGGGAGCTACGAGCAGTACTTC
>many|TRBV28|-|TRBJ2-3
CASSEGPMATDTQYF
TGTGCCAGCAGCGAGGGACCTATGGCAACAGATACGCAGTATTTT
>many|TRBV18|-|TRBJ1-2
CASSQPERANYGYTF
TGTGCCAGCTCACAGCCGGAGAGAGCTAACTATGGCTACACCTTC